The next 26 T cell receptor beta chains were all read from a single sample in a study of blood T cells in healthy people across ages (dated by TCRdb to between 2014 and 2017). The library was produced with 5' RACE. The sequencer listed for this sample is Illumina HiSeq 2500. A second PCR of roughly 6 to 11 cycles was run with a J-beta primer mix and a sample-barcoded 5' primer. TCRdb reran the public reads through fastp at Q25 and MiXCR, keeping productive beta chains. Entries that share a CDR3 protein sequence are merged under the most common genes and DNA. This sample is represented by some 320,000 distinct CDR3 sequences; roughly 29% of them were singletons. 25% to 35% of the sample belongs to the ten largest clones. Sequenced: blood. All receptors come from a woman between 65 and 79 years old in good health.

The CDR3 DNA follows: TGCAGTGGCCTGCGGGGACACGGGTCCTACGAGCAGTACTTC. It codes for CSGLRGHGSYEQYF. The chain joins TRBV20-1 to TRBJ2-7; tentatively, D is TRBD1 or TRBD2 (6 bases each). V lost 7 bases to trimming and J lost 1 base, with 17 bases between them. The CDR3 sequence is 14 residues long. The V gene's germline CDR1 is DFQATT and CDR2 SNEGSKA (reference sequence).

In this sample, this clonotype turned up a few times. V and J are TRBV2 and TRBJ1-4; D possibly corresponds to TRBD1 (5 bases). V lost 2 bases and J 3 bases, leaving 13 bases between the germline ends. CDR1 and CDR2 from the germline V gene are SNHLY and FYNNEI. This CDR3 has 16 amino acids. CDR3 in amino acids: CASSEFGDLANEKLFF. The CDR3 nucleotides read TGTGCCAGCAGTGAATTTGGGGACCTTGCTAATGAAAAACTGTTTTTT.

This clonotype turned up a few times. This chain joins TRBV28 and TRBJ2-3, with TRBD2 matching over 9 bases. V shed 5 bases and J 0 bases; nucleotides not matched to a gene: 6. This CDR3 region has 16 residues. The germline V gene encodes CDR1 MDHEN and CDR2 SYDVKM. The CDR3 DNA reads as TGTGCCAGCAGTCGTAGCGGGAGCCGGAGCACAGATACGCAGTATTTT. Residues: CASSRSGSRSTDTQYF.

CDR3 loop: CSAVRGDRLNTIYF. The DNA for the CDR3 is TGCAGTGCTGTCAGGGGGGACAGATTAAACACCATATATTTT. The V and J genes are TRBV20-1 and TRBJ1-3; 7 bases are a match to TRBD1. The CDR3 contains 14 residues. V trimming: 5 bases; J trimming: 6 bases; junction bases outside the gene matches: 10. CDR1 is DFQATT, CDR2 SNEGSKA, per germline (reference sequence).

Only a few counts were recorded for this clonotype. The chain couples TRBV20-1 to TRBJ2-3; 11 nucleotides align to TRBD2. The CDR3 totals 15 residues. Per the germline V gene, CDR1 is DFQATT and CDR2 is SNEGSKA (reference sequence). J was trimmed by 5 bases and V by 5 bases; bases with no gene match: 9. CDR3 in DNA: TGCAGTGCTTCCCCTATAGCGGGAGGGGGAGATACGCAGTATTTT. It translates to CSASPIAGGGDTQYF.

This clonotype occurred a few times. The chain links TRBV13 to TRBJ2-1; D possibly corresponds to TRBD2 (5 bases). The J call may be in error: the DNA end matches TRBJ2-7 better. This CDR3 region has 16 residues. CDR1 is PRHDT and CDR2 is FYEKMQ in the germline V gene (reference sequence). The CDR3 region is CASSLTTGPSGYEQYF. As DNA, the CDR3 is TGTGCCAGCAGCCTCACGACTGGCCCTTCGGGGTACGAGCAGTACTTC.

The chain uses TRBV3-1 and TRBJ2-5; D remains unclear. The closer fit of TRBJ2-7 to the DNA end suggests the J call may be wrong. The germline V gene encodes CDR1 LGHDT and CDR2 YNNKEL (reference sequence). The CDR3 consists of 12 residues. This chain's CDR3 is CASSQLDREQYF. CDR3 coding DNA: TGTGCCAGCAGCCAACTCGACCGCGAGCAGTACTTC.

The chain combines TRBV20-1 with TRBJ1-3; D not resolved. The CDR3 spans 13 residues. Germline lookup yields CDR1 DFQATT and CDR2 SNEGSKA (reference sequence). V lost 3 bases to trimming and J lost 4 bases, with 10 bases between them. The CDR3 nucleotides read TGCAGTGCTAGGCGGGCCGAAGGAAACACCATATATTTT. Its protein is CSARRAEGNTIYF.

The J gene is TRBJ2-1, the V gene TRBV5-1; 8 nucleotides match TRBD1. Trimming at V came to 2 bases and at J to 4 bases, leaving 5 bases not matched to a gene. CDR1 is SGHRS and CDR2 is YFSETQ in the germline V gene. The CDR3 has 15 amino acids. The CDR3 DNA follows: TGCGCCAGCAGCTTCGCCGGGACAGGATACAATGAGCAGTTCTTC. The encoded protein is CASSFAGTGYNEQFF.

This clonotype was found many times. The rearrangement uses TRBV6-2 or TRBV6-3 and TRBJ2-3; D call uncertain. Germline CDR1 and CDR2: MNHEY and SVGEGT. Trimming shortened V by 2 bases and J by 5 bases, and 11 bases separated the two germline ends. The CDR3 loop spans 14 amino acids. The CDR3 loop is CASSYGRTGDTQYF. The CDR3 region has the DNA TGTGCCAGCAGTTACGGGCGGACGGGAGATACGCAGTATTTT.

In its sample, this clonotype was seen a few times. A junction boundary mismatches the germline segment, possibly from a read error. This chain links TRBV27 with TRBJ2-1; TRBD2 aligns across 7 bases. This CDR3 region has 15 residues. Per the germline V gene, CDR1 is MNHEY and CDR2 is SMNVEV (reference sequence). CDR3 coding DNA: TGTGCCAGCAGGGTTGTTGCTAGCGGCGCTAATGTGCAGTTCTTC. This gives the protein CASRVVASGANVQFF.

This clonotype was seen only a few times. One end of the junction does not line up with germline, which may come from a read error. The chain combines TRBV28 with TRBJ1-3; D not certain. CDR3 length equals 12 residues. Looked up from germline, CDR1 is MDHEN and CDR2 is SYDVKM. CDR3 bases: TGTGCCAGCAGTGCATCTGGAAGCACCATATATTTT. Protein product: CASSASGSTIYF.

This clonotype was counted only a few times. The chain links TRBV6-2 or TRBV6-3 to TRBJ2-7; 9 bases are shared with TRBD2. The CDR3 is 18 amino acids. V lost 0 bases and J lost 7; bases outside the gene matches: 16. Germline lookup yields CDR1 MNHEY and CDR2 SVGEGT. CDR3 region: CASSYSTGRQAGGGEQYF. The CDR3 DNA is TGTGCCAGCAGTTACTCGACAGGGAGGCAAGCGGGAGGAGGAGAGCAGTACTTC.

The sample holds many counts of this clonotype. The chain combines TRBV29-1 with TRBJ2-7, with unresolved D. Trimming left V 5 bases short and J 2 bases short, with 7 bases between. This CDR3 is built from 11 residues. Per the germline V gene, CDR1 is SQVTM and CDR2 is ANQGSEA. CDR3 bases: TGCAGCGTTTACAGCACCTACGAGCAGTACTTC. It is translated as CSVYSTYEQYF.

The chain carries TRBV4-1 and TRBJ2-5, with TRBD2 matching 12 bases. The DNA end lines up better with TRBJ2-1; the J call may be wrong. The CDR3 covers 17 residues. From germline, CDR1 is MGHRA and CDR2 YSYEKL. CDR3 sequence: CASSQEVGLAGVNEQFF. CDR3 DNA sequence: TGCGCCAGCAGCCAAGAAGTGGGACTAGCGGGTGTCAATGAGCAGTTCTTC.

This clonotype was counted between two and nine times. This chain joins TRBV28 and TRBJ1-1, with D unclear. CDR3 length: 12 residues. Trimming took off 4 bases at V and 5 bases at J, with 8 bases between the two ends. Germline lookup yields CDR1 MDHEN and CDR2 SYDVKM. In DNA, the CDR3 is TGTGCCAGCAGTTCCATAATTACTGAAGCTTTCTTT. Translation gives CASSSIITEAFF.

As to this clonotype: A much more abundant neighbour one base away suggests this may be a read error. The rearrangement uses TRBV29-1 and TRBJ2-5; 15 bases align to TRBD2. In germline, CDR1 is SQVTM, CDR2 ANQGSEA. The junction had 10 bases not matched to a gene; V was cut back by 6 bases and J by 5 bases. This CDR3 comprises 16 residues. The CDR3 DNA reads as TGCAGCGTCAGGGGACTAGCGGGAGGATTGTCCGAGACCCAGTACTTC. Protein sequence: CSVRGLAGGLSETQYF. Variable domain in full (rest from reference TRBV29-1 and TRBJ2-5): SAVISQKPSRDICQRGTSLTIQCQVDSQVTMMFWYRQQPGQSLTLIATANQGSEATYESGFVIDKFPISRPNLTFSTLTVSNMSPEDSSIYLCSVRGLAGGLSETQYFGPGTRLLVL.

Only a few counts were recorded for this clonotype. In nucleotides, the CDR3 is TGTGCCACCAGCGCCCAGGGGTGGACATCTGAAGCTTTCTTT. This encodes CATSAQGWTSEAFF. The chain has TRBV15 and TRBJ1-1; TRBD1 is a possible D gene (6 bases). Germline-derived CDR1 and CDR2 are LNHNV and YYDKDF (reference sequence). This CDR3 region has 14 residues. V lost 5 bases, J lost 6 bases, and 16 bases lay in between.

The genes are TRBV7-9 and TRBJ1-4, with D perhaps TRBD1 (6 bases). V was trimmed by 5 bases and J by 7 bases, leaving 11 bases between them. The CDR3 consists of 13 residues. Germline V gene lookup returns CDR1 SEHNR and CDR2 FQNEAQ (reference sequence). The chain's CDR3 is CASSRQVGEKLFF. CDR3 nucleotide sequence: TGTGCCAGCAGCCGACAGGTCGGTGAAAAACTGTTTTTT.

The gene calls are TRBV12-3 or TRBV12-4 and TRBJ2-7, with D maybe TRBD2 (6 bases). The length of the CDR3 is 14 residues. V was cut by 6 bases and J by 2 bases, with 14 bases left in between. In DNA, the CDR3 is TGTGCCAGCAGCTCCTGGGGGGACCCCTACGAGCAGTACTTC. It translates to CASSSWGDPYEQYF.

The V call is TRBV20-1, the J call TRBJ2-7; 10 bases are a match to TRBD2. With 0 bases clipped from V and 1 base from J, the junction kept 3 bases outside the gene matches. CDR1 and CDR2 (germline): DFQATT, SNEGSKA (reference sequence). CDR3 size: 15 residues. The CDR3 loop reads CSARDSGRTSYEQYF. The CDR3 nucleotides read TGCAGTGCTAGAGATAGCGGGAGGACATCCTACGAGCAGTACTTC.

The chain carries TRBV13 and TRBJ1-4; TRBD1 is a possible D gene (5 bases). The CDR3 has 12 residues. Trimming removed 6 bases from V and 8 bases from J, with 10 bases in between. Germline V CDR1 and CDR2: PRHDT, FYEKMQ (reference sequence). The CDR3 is CASSYRGEKLFF. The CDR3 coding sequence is TGTGCCAGCAGTTATAGGGGCGAAAAACTGTTTTTT.

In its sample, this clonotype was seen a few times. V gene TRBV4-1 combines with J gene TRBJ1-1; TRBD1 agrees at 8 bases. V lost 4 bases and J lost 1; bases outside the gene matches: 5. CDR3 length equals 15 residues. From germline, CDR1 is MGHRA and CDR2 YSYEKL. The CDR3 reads CASSPPQGANTEAFF. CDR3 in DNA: TGCGCCAGCAGCCCCCCGCAGGGGGCGAACACTGAAGCTTTCTTT.

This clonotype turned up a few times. The CDR3: CSARDGYTF. The CDR3 DNA is TGCAGTGCTAGAGACGGCTACACCTTC. J is TRBJ1-2 and V is TRBV20-1; D gene unclear. Germline V gene sequence: CDR1 DFQATT, CDR2 SNEGSKA (reference sequence). The CDR3 consists of 9 residues. V was clipped by 0 bases and J by 8 bases, with 1 base between them.

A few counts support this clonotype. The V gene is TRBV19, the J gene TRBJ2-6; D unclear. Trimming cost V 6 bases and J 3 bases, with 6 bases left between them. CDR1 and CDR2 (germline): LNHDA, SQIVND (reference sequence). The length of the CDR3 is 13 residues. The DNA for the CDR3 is TGTGCCAGTAGGCAGAATGGGGCCAACGTCCTGACTTTC. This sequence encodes CASRQNGANVLTF. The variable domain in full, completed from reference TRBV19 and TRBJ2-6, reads DGGITQSPKYLFRKEGQNVTLSCEQNLNHDAMYWYRQDPGQGLRLIYYSQIVNDFQKGDIAEGYSVSREKKESFPLTVTSAQKNPTAFYLCASRQNGANVLTFGAGSRLTVL.

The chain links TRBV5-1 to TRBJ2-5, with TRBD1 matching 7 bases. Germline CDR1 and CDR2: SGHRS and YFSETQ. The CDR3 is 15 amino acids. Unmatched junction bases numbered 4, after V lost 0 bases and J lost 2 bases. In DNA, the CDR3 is TGCGCCAGCAGCTTGGCCACAGGGGAACAAGAGACCCAGTACTTC. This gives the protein CASSLATGEQETQYF.